One and the same sample provided the 26 T cell receptor beta chains below, sequenced in a study of Graves' ophthalmopathy and Graves' hyperthyroidism (dated by TCRdb to about 2018). The sequencer was an Illumina HiSeq 2000. For repertoire sequencing, the TCR beta CDR3 regions were amplified from RNA transcripts. The first round was an RT-PCR using HTBI primers with the Qiagen OneStep RT-PCR kit, and this first round was followed by a second-round multiplex PCR, then size selection and purification. TCRdb reworked the public reads: Q25 trimming with fastp, MiXCR clone assembly, productive beta chains retained. All rows with the same CDR3 protein become a single entry with the most common DNA and genes. The sample table holds around 1.1 million distinct CDR3 sequences, of which about 35% were seen once. Jointly, the top ten make up 11% of the sample. Sequencing was carried out using peripheral blood or thyroid tissue (not recorded which). These receptors all stem from an adult man with Graves' hyperthyroidism.

The sample holds a few counts of this clonotype. The genes are TRBV7-2 and TRBJ1-1; 9 nucleotides match TRBD1. The V segment lost 5 bases and the J segment 6 bases; nucleotides outside the gene matches: 4. The germline gives CDR1 SGHTA, CDR2 FQGNSA. The CDR3 has 13 amino acids. CDR3 region: CASSRGQGAEAFF. DNA of the CDR3: TGTGCCAGCAGCCGGGGACAGGGAGCTGAAGCTTTCTTT.

The V gene is TRBV11-2, the J gene TRBJ1-1, with TRBD1 identical over 8 bases. The junction had 15 bases not matched to a gene; V was cut back by 4 bases and J by 14 bases. Germline V gene data show CDR1 as SGHAT and CDR2 as FQNNGV. This CDR3 comprises 14 residues. The CDR3 sequence: CASSSDRANTDAFF. In DNA, the CDR3 is TGTGCCAGCAGCTCGGACAGGGCGAACACTGATGCGTTCTTT.

The rearrangement uses TRBV6-2 or TRBV6-3 and TRBJ2-5; TRBD2 agrees at 7 bases. The CDR3 is 16 residues long. Trimming took 5 bases from V and 1 from J; bases not matched to a gene: 10. Germline CDR1 MNHEY, CDR2 SVGEGT. The CDR3 loop is CASSRLTPSGQETQYF. The CDR3 coding sequence is TGTGCCAGCAGTCGGCTCACCCCTAGCGGCCAAGAGACCCAGTACTTC.

This chain joins TRBV10-3 and TRBJ2-7; D is possibly TRBD2 (5 bases). Trimming removed 10 bases at V and 0 bases at J, with 25 bases between. The germline V gene has CDR1 ENHRY and CDR2 SYGVKD. The CDR3 consists of 17 residues. CDR3 DNA: TGTGCCAGCAGACCCCGCGAAGGGAGAGGAATCTCCTACGAGCAGTACTTC. This gives the protein CASRPREGRGISYEQYF.

This sequence joins TRBV29-1 and TRBJ2-7, with TRBD2 identical over 8 bases. CDR1 SQVTM and CDR2 ANQGSEA come from the germline V gene. The CDR3 length is 14 residues. V lost 4 bases and J lost 2; bases outside the gene matches: 7. CDR3 sequence reads: CSVVGGRRAYEQYF. CDR3 DNA sequence: TGCAGCGTTGTGGGCGGGAGGCGTGCCTACGAGCAGTACTTC.

The genes are TRBV7-9 and TRBJ2-5, with a tentative D call TRBD1 (6 bases). Germline V gene sequence: CDR1 SEHNR, CDR2 FQNEAQ (reference sequence). This CDR3 is built from 16 residues. The germline V and J ends were trimmed by 8 bases and 7 bases, with 26 bases remaining between them. Here the CDR3 reads CASSPTQGTSPRTQYF. In DNA form, the CDR3 reads TGTGCCAGCTCCCCTACCCAAGGGACAAGCCCTAGGACCCAGTACTTC.

This clonotype was observed many times. The chain has TRBV10-3 and TRBJ2-2; possibly TRBD1 or TRBD2 for D (5 bases each). The V gene's germline CDR1 is ENHRY and CDR2 SYGVKD. Between the trimmed V and J ends, which lost 4 bases and 6 bases, there was a span of 21 bases. This CDR3 contains 17 residues. This CDR3 is CAISGPRQLGSPGELFF. DNA for the CDR3: TGTGCCATCAGTGGTCCCCGACAGCTGGGGAGTCCCGGGGAGCTGTTTTTT.

At least ten counts were recorded for this clonotype. This sequence joins TRBV7-9 and TRBJ1-1; TRBD1 agrees at 11 bases. CDR3 length: 15 amino acids. CDR1 SEHNR and CDR2 FQNEAQ come from the germline V gene (reference sequence). Losses at the gene ends were 5 bases for V and 0 bases for J; bases not matched to a gene: 2. This chain's CDR3 is CASSKGQGVNTEAFF. CDR3 nucleotides: TGTGCCAGCAGCAAGGGACAGGGGGTGAACACTGAAGCTTTCTTT.

Of note for this clonotype: This could be a read error, since a much larger clone is one nucleotide away. The chain links TRBV7-9 to TRBJ1-2; 7 bases agree with TRBD1. The germline CDR1 and CDR2 sequences are SEHNR and FQNEAQ (reference sequence). Trimming removed 5 bases from V and 3 bases from J; junction bases left unmatched: 9. The CDR3 is 15 amino acids. CDR3 loop: CASSARDRIYYGYTF. CDR3 nucleotides: TGTGCCAGCAGCGCCCGGGACAGAATATACTATGGCTACACCTTC.

The chain couples TRBV29-1 to TRBJ2-5; no definite D call. There are 11 residues in the CDR3. Looked up from germline, CDR1 is SQVTM and CDR2 is ANQGSEA. Trimming left V 6 bases short and J 1 base short, with 6 bases between. The CDR3 loop is CSVEFQETQYF. The CDR3 DNA reads as TGCAGCGTCGAATTCCAAGAGACCCAGTACTTC.

This clonotype was recorded at least ten times. V is TRBV19 and J is TRBJ1-5; 9 nucleotides align to TRBD1. The CDR3 covers 15 residues. The V gene's germline CDR1 is LNHDA and CDR2 SQIVND (reference sequence). The J segment lost 4 bases and the V segment lost 8 bases, leaving 9 bases of the junction unmatched. CDR3 bases: TGTGCCAGTGGCGAAACAGGGGGCTATAATCAGCCCCAGCATTTT. Translated, it gives CASGETGGYNQPQHF.

The chain has TRBV15 and TRBJ1-2; 7 bases align to TRBD1. There are 16 residues in the CDR3. Trimming at V came to 0 bases and at J to 3 bases, leaving 7 bases not matched to a gene. Germline CDR1 LNHNV, CDR2 YYDKDF (reference sequence). CDR3 residues: CATSRDLPDRDYGYTF. CDR3 DNA sequence: TGTGCCACCAGCAGAGATCTTCCTGACAGGGACTATGGCTACACCTTC.

The chain uses TRBV28 and TRBJ2-7; D gene ambiguous. From germline, CDR1 is MDHEN and CDR2 SYDVKM. CDR3 length: 12 amino acids. V was clipped by 11 bases and J by 3 bases, with 14 bases between them. CDR3 residues: CAAAYGLYEQYF. CDR3 in DNA: TGTGCCGCAGCCTATGGGCTCTACGAGCAGTACTTC.

The genes are TRBV7-3 and TRBJ2-2; D unresolved. Germline V gene sequence: CDR1 SGHTA, CDR2 FQGTGA. V was clipped by 2 bases and J by 0 bases, with 7 bases between them. The CDR3 consists of 15 residues. In DNA, the CDR3 is TGTGCCAGCAGCTTAGTGAATCCGAACACCGGGGAGCTGTTTTTT. Encoded protein: CASSLVNPNTGELFF.

Comment on this clonotype: A much bigger clone sits one base away, suggesting this may be a read error. The genes are TRBV20-1 and TRBJ2-5; possibly TRBD1 or TRBD2 for D (5 bases each). CDR1 is DFQATT, CDR2 SNEGSKA, per germline (reference sequence). The CDR3 totals 13 residues. In nucleotides, the CDR3 is TGCAGTGCTAGAGTCAGGGATGGTGGGACCCAGCACTTC. Its translation: CSARVRDGGTQHF.

This clonotype was seen many times. The chain carries TRBV27 and TRBJ2-7, with TRBD1 matching over 10 bases. In germline, CDR1 is MNHEY, CDR2 SMNVEV (reference sequence). The CDR3 runs to 14 residues. Unmatched junction bases numbered 6, after V lost 6 bases and J lost 4 bases. The CDR3 DNA reads as TGTGCCAGCAGCGCAAGGACAGGGGGTTACGAGCAGTACTTC. This encodes CASSARTGGYEQYF.

This chain connects TRBV10-3 to TRBJ2-5, with D possibly TRBD1 on 7 matching bases. Per the germline V gene, CDR1 is ENHRY and CDR2 is SYGVKD. The CDR3 extends over 18 amino acids. The V end lost 2 bases, the J end lost 4 bases, and 23 bases lay between the germline ends. CDR3 nucleotides: TGTGCCATCAGTGAGGGACTATGGGGGACAGAGGGCAGAGAGACCCAGTACTTC. Translation gives CAISEGLWGTEGRETQYF.

The chain combines TRBV9 with TRBJ1-2; TRBD1 is a possible D gene (6 bases). V gave up 4 bases and J gave up 8 bases, with 18 bases separating them. In germline, CDR1 is SGDLS, CDR2 YYNGEE. This CDR3 contains 14 residues. In DNA, the CDR3 is TGTGCCAGCAGCCCGGTGGGGGCCTTCGGCGGCTACACCTTC. This sequence encodes CASSPVGAFGGYTF.

This clonotype was picked up many times. CDR3 loop: CSARGGPSRPSYEQYF. The CDR3 DNA reads as TGCAGCGCCCGGGGGGGACCGAGTCGGCCGTCCTACGAGCAGTACTTC. This chain joins TRBV29-1 and TRBJ2-7; 8 nucleotides match TRBD2. This CDR3 has 16 residues. The V segment lost 7 bases and the J segment 1 base; nucleotides outside the gene matches: 15. Germline CDR1 SQVTM, CDR2 ANQGSEA.

The chain has TRBV5-6 and TRBJ1-1; D gene unclear. Deletions cut 6 bases from V and 5 bases from J, with 14 bases between. CDR1 and CDR2 (germline): SGHDT, YYEEEE. The CDR3 spans 13 residues. In nucleotides, the CDR3 is TGTGCCAGCACCTCCGGCCCCGGGACTGAAGCTTTCTTT. It codes for CASTSGPGTEAFF.

In its sample, this clonotype was seen a few times. V usage is TRBV10-3 and J usage is TRBJ1-5, with D possibly matching TRBD1 (5 bases). Germline loops: CDR1 ENHRY, CDR2 SYGVKD. The CDR3 has 16 residues. V was trimmed by 10 bases and J by 9 bases, leaving 28 bases between them. The CDR3 DNA reads TGTGCCAGCTCTCCAAGCGGGGACCAACTCATTAGGCCCCAGCATTTT. Its translation is CASSPSGDQLIRPQHF.

This clonotype has more than one count but fewer than ten. The chain couples TRBV12-3 or TRBV12-4 to TRBJ2-7; 9 nucleotides line up with TRBD1. The V gene end was trimmed by 5 bases and the J gene end by 3 bases; junction bases not matched to a gene: 14. CDR3 length: 17 residues. The CDR3 nucleotides are TGTGCCAGCAGTCCGGGACAGGGTGAGGGGGTTTACTACGAGCAGTACTTC. It translates to CASSPGQGEGVYYEQYF.

The gene calls are TRBV2 and TRBJ1-6, with D perhaps TRBD1 (6 bases). The CDR3 covers 14 residues. CDR1 is SNHLY, CDR2 FYNNEI, per germline. V was cut by 7 bases and J by 7 bases, with 14 bases left in between. The CDR3 DNA reads TGTGCCAGCAATGTACAGGGCGGGAATTCACCCCTCCACTTT. Translating it yields CASNVQGGNSPLHF.

The gene calls are TRBV5-5 and TRBJ1-2, with D possibly TRBD1 on 5 matching bases. The germline V gene has CDR1 SGHKS and CDR2 YYEKEE (reference sequence). This CDR3 has 13 residues. The ends were cut back, 6 bases at V and 6 bases at J, with 15 bases in the middle. The CDR3 DNA reads TGTGCCAGCAACCGGGACCTAGACCATGGCTACACCTTC. It encodes CASNRDLDHGYTF.

The rearrangement links TRBV9 to TRBJ1-5, with a tentative D call TRBD1 (6 bases). Germline CDR1 and CDR2: SGDLS and YYNGEE. V lost 3 bases to trimming and J lost 11 bases, with 21 bases between them. CDR3 size: 15 residues. CDR3 bases: TGTGCCAGCAGCGCGAGGGGGAGGGGCCCAGAGACCCAGCATTTT. Translated: CASSARGRGPETQHF.

The V gene is TRBV6-1, the J gene TRBJ2-2, with unresolved D. The V gene's germline CDR1 is MNHNS and CDR2 SASEGT. The CDR3 runs 12 residues. Trimming removed 8 bases from V and 2 bases from J, with 6 bases in between. The CDR3 DNA sequence: TGTGCCAGCCACAGAAACACCGGGGAGCTGTTTTTT. This gives the protein CASHRNTGELFF.